This is a list of T cell receptor beta chains from one sample in a study of coeliac disease. The repertoire was sequenced with immunoSEQ multiplex PCR; TCRdb's copy has only in-frame clones and lacks some. The sample includes thousands of clones, less than 75% of them seen just once. Sequenced input: intraepithelial lymphocytes from the gut. These receptors were collected from a man aged 65 to 85 with active celiac disease. Each CDR3 is given without its conserved first and last residue.

>TRBJ1-1|TRBV10-3
AISERTEAF
>TRBJ2-7|TRBV10-2
ASSERWRGWQY
>TRBJ2-1|TRBV4-1
ASSPGRGGSRLDEQF
>TRBJ2-3|TRBV29-1
SVPSSGVTDTQY
>TRBJ1-4|TRBV7-9
ASSLAPQGGEKLF
>TRBJ2-7|TRBV27
ASSLREGEQY
>TRBJ2-2|TRBV29-1
SVPTGGYTGELF
>TRBJ2-7|TRBV5-6
ASSLRTSGVYEQY
>TRBJ1-6|TRBV5-1
ASSSGGSDSYNSPLH
>TRBJ2-3|TRBV30
AWTSGDVTQY
>TRBJ2-3|TRBV9
ASGEGGQGLSTDTQY
>TRBJ1-5|TRBV15
ATSRDLVWTGGGNQPQH
>TRBJ2-3|TRBV4-3
ASSQDSGADTQY
>TRBJ2-1|TRBV4-1
ASSRSPAGGPPYNEQF
>TRBJ2-1|TRBV7-9
ASSSTDRGPYNEQF
>TRBJ2-1|TRBV5-4
ASSGTSGRADNEQF
>TRBJ1-1|TRBV9
ASSPRSMNTEAF
>TRBJ2-1|TRBV27
ASRKRAGTSGSLVNEQF
>TRBJ2-4|TRBV7-2
ASSLVRDRRQY
>TRBJ2-7|TRBV2
ASNPTLDRSYEQY
>TRBJ2-7|TRBV7-6
ASSPRLAGDEQY
>TRBJ1-2|TRBV6-5
ASSSPGQNYGYT